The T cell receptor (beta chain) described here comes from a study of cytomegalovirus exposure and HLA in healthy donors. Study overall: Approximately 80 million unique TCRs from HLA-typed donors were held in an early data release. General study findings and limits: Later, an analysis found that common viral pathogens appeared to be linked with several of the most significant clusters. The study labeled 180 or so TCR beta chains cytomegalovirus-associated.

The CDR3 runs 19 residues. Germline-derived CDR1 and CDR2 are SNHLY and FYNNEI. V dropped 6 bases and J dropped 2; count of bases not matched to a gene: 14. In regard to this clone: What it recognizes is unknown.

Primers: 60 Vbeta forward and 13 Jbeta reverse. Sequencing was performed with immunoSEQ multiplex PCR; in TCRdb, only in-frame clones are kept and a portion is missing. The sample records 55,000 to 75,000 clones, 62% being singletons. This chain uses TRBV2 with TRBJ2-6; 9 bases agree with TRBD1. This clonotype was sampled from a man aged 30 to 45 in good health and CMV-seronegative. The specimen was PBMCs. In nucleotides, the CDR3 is TGTGCCAGCAGCCTCATCCCGGGACAGGGTAGGGCTGGGGCCAACGTCCTGACTTTC. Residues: CASSLIPGQGRAGANVLTF.